Following are 3 T cell receptor beta chains from one sample sequenced in a study of cytomegalovirus exposure and HLA in healthy donors. Primers: 60 Vbeta forward and 13 Jbeta reverse. TCRdb keeps only in-frame clones here, not all; method: immunoSEQ multiplex PCR. The table includes about 85,000 clones, about 80% detected once. Material: PBMCs. The receptors stem from a woman between 50 and 59 years old in good health and CMV-seropositive.

This clone came up once. This rearrangement joins TRBV5-1 to TRBJ1-6; TRBD1 agrees at 7 bases. V was pared by 4 bases and J by 7 bases, with 5 bases of the junction left unmatched. Germline loops: CDR1 SGHRS, CDR2 YFSETQ. The CDR3 loop spans 14 amino acids. CDR3: CASSPPGQNSPLHF. In DNA, the CDR3 is TGCGCCAGCAGCCCTCCGGGACAGAATTCACCCCTCCACTTT.

This clone was observed once. The V call is TRBV4-2, the J call TRBJ2-5; 10 positions agree with TRBD2. Per the germline V gene, CDR1 is LGHNA and CDR2 is YNFKEQ. The V and J ends lost 4 bases and 5 bases, in that order; junction bases with no gene match: 13. CDR3 length: 17 amino acids. Here the CDR3 DNA reads TGTGCCAGCAGCCCTCATCCGAGCGGGGGGGCCGGGGAGACCCAGTACTTC. Protein sequence: CASSPHPSGGAGETQYF.

The rearrangement joins TRBV7-9 to TRBJ2-1, with D perhaps matching TRBD1 (5 bases). Looked up from germline, CDR1 is SEHNR and CDR2 is FQNEAQ (reference sequence). CDR3 length: 14 amino acids. Between the trimmed V and J ends, which lost 1 base and 9 bases, there was a span of 13 bases. As DNA, the CDR3 is TGTGCCAGCAGCTTAGTTCAGGGTGTCGGTGAGCAGTTCTTC. It encodes CASSLVQGVGEQFF.